The 11 T cell receptor beta chains in this list originate from one sample, sequenced in a study of blood T cell repertoires in COVID-19. The method was immunoSEQ multiplex PCR; TCRdb's version includes in-frame clones alone and lacks a portion of them. The profile shows some 170,000 clones, 75% to 90% of them singletons. Input material: peripheral blood. The receptors originated from a human donor in a cohort sampled during active COVID-19.

The V and J genes are TRBV7-2 and TRBJ2-3; 11 nucleotides line up with TRBD2. V lost 1 base, J lost 5 bases, and 2 bases stayed unmatched. The CDR3 runs to 15 residues. CDR1 is SGHTA, CDR2 FQGNSA, per germline. This CDR3 reads CASSLVAGGGDTQYF. In nucleotides, the CDR3 is TGTGCCAGCAGCTTAGTAGCGGGAGGGGGAGATACGCAGTATTTT.

The chain combines TRBV7-9 with TRBJ1-2; tentatively, D is TRBD1 (5 bases). Trimming cost V 7 bases and J 8 bases, with 20 bases left between them. CDR1 and CDR2 (germline): SEHNR, FQNEAQ (reference sequence). The CDR3 sequence is 14 residues long. The CDR3 is CASTNSVRAYGYTF. In nucleotides, the CDR3 is TGTGCCAGCACCAACTCGGTCAGGGCATACGGCTACACCTTC. The full variable domain, in which reference TRBV7-9 and TRBJ1-2 provide the parts outside the CDR3, is DTGVSQNPRHKITKRGQNVTFRCDPISEHNRLYWYRQTLGQGPEFLTYFQNEAQLEKSRLLSDRFSAERPKGSFSTLEIQRTEQGDSAMYLCASTNSVRAYGYTFGSGTRLTVV.

This chain joins TRBV2 and TRBJ1-1; D may be TRBD1 (6 bases). CDR1 and CDR2 (germline): SNHLY, FYNNEI. The CDR3 consists of 11 residues. The germline V and J ends were trimmed by 11 bases and 7 bases, with 14 bases remaining between them. Here the CDR3 reads CAFQGQVEAFF. CDR3 in DNA: TGTGCCTTCCAGGGACAAGTTGAAGCTTTCTTT.

The genes are TRBV9 and TRBJ1-4; the match to TRBD1 covers 7 bases. Germline CDR1 SGDLS, CDR2 YYNGEE. This CDR3 is 15 amino acids long. V lost 2 bases, J lost 5 bases, and 6 bases stayed unmatched. The CDR3 protein is CASSVEDRKNEKLFF. DNA for the CDR3: TGTGCCAGCAGCGTCGAGGACAGGAAGAATGAAAAACTGTTTTTT.

The chain couples TRBV28 to TRBJ2-1, with 9 positions matching TRBD2. The CDR3 sequence is 15 residues long. Per the germline V gene, CDR1 is MDHEN and CDR2 is SYDVKM. Unmatched junction bases numbered 3, after V lost 4 bases and J lost 2 bases. CDR3 loop: CASSSSGATYNEQFF. In DNA, the CDR3 is TGTGCCAGCAGTTCTAGCGGGGCCACCTACAATGAGCAGTTCTTC.

In this sample, this clone turned up a few times. Other DNA sequences in the sample encode the same CDR3. The gene calls are TRBV10-2 and TRBJ2-7; no definite D call. The CDR3 runs 12 residues. V was shortened by 2 bases and J by 1 base, with 3 bases between the two germline ends. The germline gives CDR1 WSHSY, CDR2 SAAADI. The CDR3 reads CASSEQSYEQYF. CDR3 sequence (DNA): TGCGCCAGCAGTGAGCAATCCTACGAGCAGTACTTC.

The rearrangement joins TRBV27 to TRBJ1-6; D is perhaps TRBD1 (6 bases). The CDR3 covers 14 residues. Germline V lookup: CDR1 MNHEY, CDR2 SMNVEV (reference sequence). Trimming shortened V by 8 bases and J by 6 bases, and 14 bases separated the two germline ends. CDR3 residues: CASGPGAFNSPLHF. The CDR3 DNA follows: TGTGCCAGCGGACCAGGGGCTTTTAATTCACCCCTCCACTTT.

This clone was counted only a few times. The genes are TRBV4-3 and TRBJ2-1, with 10 positions matching TRBD2. The CDR3 loop spans 16 amino acids. Per germline, CDR1 LGHNA and CDR2 YSLEER. The junction had 5 bases not matched to a gene; V was cut back by 4 bases and J by 2 bases. This CDR3 is CASSRGLAVTYNEQFF. The CDR3 coding sequence is TGCGCCAGCAGCCGAGGACTAGCGGTAACCTACAATGAGCAGTTCTTC.

A single count supports this clone. The rearrangement uses TRBV27 and TRBJ2-7, with D perhaps matching TRBD1 (5 bases). V shed 5 bases and J shed 9 bases, with 11 bases lying between them. CDR3 size: 11 residues. Germline CDR1 reads MNHEY; CDR2 reads SMNVEV (reference sequence). The CDR3 sequence: CASSPTGLQYF. In DNA, the CDR3 is TGTGCCAGCAGTCCAACAGGTTTGCAGTACTTC.

The chain is built from TRBV6-5 and TRBJ2-1; 11 bases match TRBD2. In germline, CDR1 is MNHEY, CDR2 SVGAGI. With 2 bases clipped from V and 7 bases from J, the junction kept 4 bases outside the gene matches. This CDR3 comprises 15 residues. DNA of the CDR3: TGTGCCAGCAGTTACGGGGGACTAGCGGTTAATGAGCAGTTCTTC. It is translated as CASSYGGLAVNEQFF.

The CDR3: CASSGGVHTGELFF. The CDR3 bases are TGTGCCAGCAGCGGCGGGGTCCACACCGGGGAGCTGTTTTTT. V gene TRBV28 combines with J gene TRBJ2-2; possible D gene TRBD2, 6 bases. Between the trimmed V and J ends, which lost 6 bases and 3 bases, there was a span of 11 bases. Per germline, CDR1 MDHEN and CDR2 SYDVKM. CDR3 size: 14 residues.